This T cell receptor (beta chain) was retrieved from a study of human thymus T cells. Details on this clone: What it binds is not known.

Measured with immunoSEQ multiplex PCR; TCRdb has only the in-frame clones, and not every one. Among fewer than 90,000 clones listed, nearly 98% were seen once. General study points: Thymic and blood repertoires appeared to display a bias in their usage of V and J genes. Related research has reported that thymic repertoires overlap highly among unrelated individuals.

The study used thymus tissue resected during corrective heart surgery. Each of the donors was a healthy Finnish infant who was undergoing open corrective cardiac surgery for congenital heart defects. The V gene's germline CDR1 is SGHRS and CDR2 YFSETQ. This CDR3 is 16 amino acids long. Trimming shortened V by 2 bases and J by 0 bases, and 9 bases separated the two germline ends. Source material: thymus tissue. The chain couples TRBV5-1 to TRBJ2-6; the D gene is possibly TRBD2 (5 bases). This receptor was identified in a boy under two years old with a congenital heart defect but otherwise immunologically healthy. The CDR3 is CASSFTGSSGANVLTF. The CDR3 DNA reads TGCGCCAGCAGCTTTACGGGGAGCTCTGGGGCCAACGTCCTGACTTTC.